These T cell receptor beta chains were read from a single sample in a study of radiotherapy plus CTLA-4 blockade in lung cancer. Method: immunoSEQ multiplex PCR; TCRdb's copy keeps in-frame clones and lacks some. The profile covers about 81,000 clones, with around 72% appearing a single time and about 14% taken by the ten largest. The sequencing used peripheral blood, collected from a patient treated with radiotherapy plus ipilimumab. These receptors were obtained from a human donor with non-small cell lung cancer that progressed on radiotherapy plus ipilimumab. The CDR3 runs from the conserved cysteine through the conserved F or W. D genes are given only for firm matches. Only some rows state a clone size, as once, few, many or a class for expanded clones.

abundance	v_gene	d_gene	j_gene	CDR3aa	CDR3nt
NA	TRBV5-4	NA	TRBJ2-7	CASSYHSRMGNEQYF	TGTGCCAGCAGCTACCACTCCAGGATGGGGAACGAGCAGTACTTC
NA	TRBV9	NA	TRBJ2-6	CASSETTGHSGANVLTF	TGTGCCAGCAGCGAGACAACAGGGCACTCTGGGGCCAACGTCCTGACTTTC
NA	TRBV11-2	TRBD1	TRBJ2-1	CASSLGQGNEQFF	TGTGCCAGCAGCCTCGGACAGGGCAATGAGCAGTTCTTC
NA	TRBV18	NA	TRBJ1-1	CASSPPSQMNTEAFF	TGTGCCAGCTCACCACCATCACAGATGAACACTGAAGCTTTCTTT
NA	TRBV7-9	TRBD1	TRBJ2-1	CASSPPDRALNEQFF	TGTGCCAGCAGCCCACCGGACAGGGCCCTCAATGAGCAGTTCTTC
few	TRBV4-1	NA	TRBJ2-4	CASSPRELAKNIQYF	TGCGCCAGCAGCCCAAGGGAGTTAGCCAAAAACATTCAGTACTTC
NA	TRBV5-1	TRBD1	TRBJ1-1	CASSFDRGELNTEAFF	TGCGCCAGCAGCTTTGACAGGGGAGAGTTGAACACTGAAGCTTTCTTT
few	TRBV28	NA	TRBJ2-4	CASSLWGRQTKNIQYF	TGTGCCAGCAGTTTATGGGGCAGACAAACCAAAAACATTCAGTACTTC
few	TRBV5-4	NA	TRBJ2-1	CASSSLAEQFF	TGTGCCAGCAGCTCGCTAGCGGAGCAGTTCTTC
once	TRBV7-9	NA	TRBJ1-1	CASSLRRGPPEAFF	TGTGCCAGCAGCCTCCGCCGGGGCCCCCCTGAAGCTTTCTTT
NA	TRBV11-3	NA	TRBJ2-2	CASSVGWGPGELFF	TGTGCCAGCAGCGTCGGGTGGGGGCCCGGGGAGCTGTTTTTT
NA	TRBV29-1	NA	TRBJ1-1	CSVLTGKGGEAFF	TGCAGCGTGCTTACAGGGAAGGGGGGTGAAGCTTTCTTT
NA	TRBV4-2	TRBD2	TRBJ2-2	CASSPFLAGRNTGELFF	TGTGCCAGCAGCCCCTTTCTAGCGGGAAGGAACACCGGGGAGCTGTTTTTT
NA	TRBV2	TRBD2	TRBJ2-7	CASSAGLALLSYEQYF	TGTGCCAGCAGTGCGGGACTAGCGCTCCTCTCCTACGAGCAGTACTTC
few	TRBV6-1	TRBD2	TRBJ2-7	CASRDSGSPPYEQYF	TGTGCCAGCAGAGATAGCGGGAGTCCCCCCTACGAGCAGTACTTC
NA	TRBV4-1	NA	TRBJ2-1	CASSQEDLGRDEQFF	TGCGCCAGCAGCCAAGAAGACCTAGGGCGTGATGAGCAGTTCTTC
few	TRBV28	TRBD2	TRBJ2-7	CATNLGSWGGEQYF	TGTGCCACAAACCTAGGCTCCTGGGGGGGCGAGCAGTACTTC
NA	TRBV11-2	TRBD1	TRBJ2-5	CASSLAGTAQETQYF	TGTGCCAGCAGCTTAGCGGGGACAGCCCAAGAGACCCAGTACTTC
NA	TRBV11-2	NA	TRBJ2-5	CASSPRLVAETQYF	TGTGCCAGCAGCCCGCGACTAGTTGCAGAGACCCAGTACTTC
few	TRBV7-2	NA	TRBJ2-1	CASSLSTTSNEQFF	TGTGCCAGCAGCTTATCTACTACCTCCAATGAGCAGTTCTTC
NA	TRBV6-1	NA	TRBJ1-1	CASSEALGGENTEAFF	TGTGCCAGCAGTGAAGCGCTAGGTGGGGAGAACACTGAAGCTTTCTTT
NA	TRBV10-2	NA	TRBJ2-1	CASSEAGEQFF	TGCGCCAGCAGTGAAGCCGGTGAGCAGTTCTTC
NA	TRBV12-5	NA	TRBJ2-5	CASGSQFSETQYF	TGTGCTAGTGGCTCCCAGTTCTCGGAGACCCAGTACTTC
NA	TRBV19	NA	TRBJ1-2	CASSSPPGRRNYGYTF	TGTGCCAGTAGTTCTCCCCCGGGACGCAGGAACTATGGCTACACCTTC
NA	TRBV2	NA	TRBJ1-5	CASSERYDQPQHF	TGTGCCAGCAGTGAACGTTACGATCAGCCCCAGCATTTT
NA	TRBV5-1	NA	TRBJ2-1	CASGGQRNNEQFF	TGCGCCAGTGGGGGGCAGAGAAACAATGAGCAGTTCTTC
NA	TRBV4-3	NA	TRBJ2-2	CASSQVQGAGELFF	TGCGCCAGCAGCCAGGTGCAGGGAGCCGGGGAGCTGTTTTTT
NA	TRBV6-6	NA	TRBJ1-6	CASSYVRNSPLHF	TGTGCCAGCAGTTACGTAAGAAATTCACCCCTCCACTTT
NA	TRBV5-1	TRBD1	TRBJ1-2	CASSLGDRARSGYTF	TGCGCCAGCAGCTTGGGTGACAGGGCTCGATCTGGCTACACCTTC
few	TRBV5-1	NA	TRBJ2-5	CASSFTGETQYF	TGCGCCAGCAGCTTTACGGGGGAGACCCAGTACTTC
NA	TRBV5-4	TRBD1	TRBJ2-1	CASSLPPGQGYNEQFF	TGTGCCAGCAGCTTGCCCCCGGGACAGGGCTACAATGAGCAGTTCTTC
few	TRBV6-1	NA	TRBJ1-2	CASSARDNRGNYGYTF	TGTGCCAGCAGTGCCCGGGACAACCGGGGTAACTATGGCTACACCTTC
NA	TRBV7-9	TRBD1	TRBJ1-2	CASSYGQGEDGYTF	TGTGCCAGCAGCTACGGACAGGGTGAGGATGGCTACACCTTC
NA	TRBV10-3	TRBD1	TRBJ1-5	CAISWDRGLNQPQHF	TGTGCCATCAGCTGGGACAGGGGTCTCAATCAGCCCCAGCATTTT
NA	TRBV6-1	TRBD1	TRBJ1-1	CASSEGGDRVTEAFF	TGTGCCAGCAGTGAAGGCGGGGACAGGGTAACTGAAGCTTTCTTT
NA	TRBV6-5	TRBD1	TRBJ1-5	CASSGDRDQPQHF	TGTGCCAGCAGCGGGGACAGAGATCAGCCCCAGCATTTT
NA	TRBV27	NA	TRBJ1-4	CASGLTGLFNEKLFF	TGTGCCAGCGGGCTCACAGGACTTTTTAATGAAAAACTGTTTTTT
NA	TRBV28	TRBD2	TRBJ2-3	CASSSEPGLAEGDTDTQYF	TGTGCCAGCAGTTCAGAACCGGGACTAGCGGAGGGGGACACAGATACGCAGTATTTT
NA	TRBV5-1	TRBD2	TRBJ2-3	CASSPGGTSVTDTQYF	TGCGCCAGCAGCCCGGGAGGGACTAGCGTCACAGATACGCAGTATTTT
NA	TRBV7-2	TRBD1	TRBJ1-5	CASSPRQGVQPQHF	TGTGCCAGCAGCCCCCGACAGGGGGTTCAGCCCCAGCATTTT
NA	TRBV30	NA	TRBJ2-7	CAWDLRGGNEQYF	TGTGCCTGGGATCTGAGGGGGGGCAACGAGCAGTACTTC
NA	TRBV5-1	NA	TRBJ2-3	CASSPEALSTDTQYF	TGCGCCAGCAGCCCCGAAGCATTGAGCACAGATACGCAGTATTTT
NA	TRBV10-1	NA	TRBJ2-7	CASSEHQTFYEQYF	TGCGCCAGCAGTGAGCATCAGACATTCTACGAGCAGTACTTC
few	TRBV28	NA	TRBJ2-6	CASSFLGLQSSGANVLTF	TGTGCCAGCAGTTTTTTGGGCCTCCAGAGCTCTGGGGCCAACGTCCTGACTTTC
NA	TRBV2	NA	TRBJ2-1	CASSEAGLAYTYNEQFF	TGTGCCAGCAGTGAAGCGGGGCTAGCGTATACCTACAATGAGCAGTTCTTC
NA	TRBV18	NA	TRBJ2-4	CASSLGTAKNIQYF	TGTGCCAGCTCACTGGGGACCGCTAAAAACATTCAGTACTTC
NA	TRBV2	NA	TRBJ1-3	CASSDRLAGNTIYF	TGTGCCAGCAGTGACAGGCTGGCTGGAAACACCATATATTTT
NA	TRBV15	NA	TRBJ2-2	CATSRVDTGELFF	TGTGCCACCAGCAGAGTAGACACCGGGGAGCTGTTTTTT
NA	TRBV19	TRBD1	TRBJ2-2	CASSGTGGRAGELFF	TGTGCCAGTAGTGGGACAGGGGGACGCGCCGGGGAGCTGTTTTTT
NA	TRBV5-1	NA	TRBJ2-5	CASSINGAETQYF	TGCGCCAGCAGCATAAACGGGGCAGAGACCCAGTACTTC
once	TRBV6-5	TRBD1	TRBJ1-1	CASSDRVREDTEAFF	TGTGCCAGCAGCGACAGGGTCAGAGAGGACACTGAAGCTTTCTTT
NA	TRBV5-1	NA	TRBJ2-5	CASSPLSAQETQYF	TGCGCCAGCAGCCCTCTGAGCGCACAAGAGACCCAGTACTTC
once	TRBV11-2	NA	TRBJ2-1	CASSPEASALYNEQFF	TGTGCCAGCAGCCCCGAGGCTAGCGCCCTCTACAATGAGCAGTTCTTC
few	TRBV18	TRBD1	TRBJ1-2	CASSLLPGQGRDYGYTF	TGTGCCAGCTCTCTCTTACCGGGACAGGGTAGGGACTATGGCTACACCTTC
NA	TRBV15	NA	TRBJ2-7	CATSRARDPTYEQYF	TGTGCCACCAGCAGAGCCCGGGATCCGACCTACGAGCAGTACTTC